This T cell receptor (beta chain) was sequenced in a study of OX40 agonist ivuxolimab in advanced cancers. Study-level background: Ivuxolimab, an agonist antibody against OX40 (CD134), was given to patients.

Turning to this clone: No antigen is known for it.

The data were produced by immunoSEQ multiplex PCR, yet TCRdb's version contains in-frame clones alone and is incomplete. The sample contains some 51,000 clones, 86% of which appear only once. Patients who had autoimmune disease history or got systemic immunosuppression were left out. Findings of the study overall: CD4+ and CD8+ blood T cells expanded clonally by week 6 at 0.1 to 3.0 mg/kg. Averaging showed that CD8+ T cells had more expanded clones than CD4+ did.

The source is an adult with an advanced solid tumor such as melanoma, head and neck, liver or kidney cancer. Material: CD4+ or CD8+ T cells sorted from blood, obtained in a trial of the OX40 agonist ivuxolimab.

CDR3 bases: TGCGCCAGCAGCTTTGGGGGACTAGAGCGTTACGAGCAGTACTTC. It encodes CASSFGGLERYEQYF. The V and J genes are TRBV5-1 and TRBJ2-7, with 8 bases lining up with TRBD2. Looked up from germline, CDR1 is SGHRS and CDR2 is YFSETQ. V lost 2 bases and J lost 4; bases outside the gene matches: 8. The CDR3 length is 15 residues. Complete variable domain (other parts from reference TRBV5-1 and TRBJ2-7): KAGVTQTPRYLIKTRGQQVTLSCSPISGHRSVSWYQQTPGQGLQFLFEYFSETQRNKGNFPGRFSGRQFSNSRSEMNVSTLELGDSALYLCASSFGGLERYEQYFGPGTRLTVT.